The 9 T cell receptor beta chains reported below all come from one sample, sequenced in a study of cytomegalovirus exposure and HLA in healthy donors. Data came from immunoSEQ multiplex PCR; TCRdb stores just in-frame clones and leaves some out. The sample includes approximately 240,000 clones, 80% to 95% of them seen just once. The sequenced sample consisted of PBMCs. These receptor sequences come from a young woman in good health and CMV-seronegative.

The chain joins TRBV9 to TRBJ2-1; 7 bases align to TRBD2. J was trimmed by 6 bases and V by 0 bases; bases with no gene match: 12. There are 17 residues in the CDR3. The germline gives CDR1 SGDLS, CDR2 YYNGEE. CDR3 protein: CASSVATLASGRNEQFF. The DNA for the CDR3 is TGTGCCAGCAGCGTAGCTACCCTGGCTAGCGGACGCAATGAGCAGTTCTTC.

J is TRBJ1-5 and V is TRBV18; 8 bases map to TRBD1. CDR3 size: 15 residues. V lost 3 bases to trimming and J lost 11 bases; unmatched junction nucleotides: 12. Germline-derived CDR1 and CDR2 are KGHSH and LQKENI. DNA for the CDR3: TGTGCCAGCTCACCCTCCCTCCAGACAGGGGAGTCCCAGCATTTT. Protein sequence: CASSPSLQTGESQHF.

This chain links TRBV2 with TRBJ2-7, with D maybe TRBD2 (6 bases). Germline V CDR1 and CDR2: SNHLY, FYNNEI. The CDR3 is made up of 12 amino acids. Trimming took 6 bases from V and 6 from J, leaving 12 bases between them. The CDR3 is CASRREGLEQYF. In DNA form, the CDR3 reads TGTGCCAGCAGGCGGGAAGGGCTCGAGCAGTACTTC.

The genes are TRBV12-5 and TRBJ1-1, with D maybe TRBD1 (6 bases). With 5 bases removed from V and 2 bases from J, the gap between germline ends came to 15 bases. The CDR3 totals 15 residues. Germline V CDR1 and CDR2: LGHNT, FRNRAP. The CDR3 is CASGRPGTRNTEAFF. CDR3 coding DNA: TGTGCTAGTGGTCGACCCGGGACACGAAACACTGAAGCTTTCTTT.

The chain joins TRBV10-1 to TRBJ1-3, with a tentative D call TRBD1 (5 bases). The CDR3 has 14 amino acids. V was trimmed by 3 bases and J by 1 base, leaving 7 bases between them. Germline loops: CDR1 WNHNN, CDR2 SYGVQD (reference sequence). The CDR3 nucleotides read TGCGCCAGCAGTGATGGGGGGTCTGGAAACACCATATATTTT. It translates to CASSDGGSGNTIYF.

The chain carries TRBV7-8 and TRBJ1-2; 8 nucleotides align to TRBD1. Germline V gene sequence: CDR1 SGHVS, CDR2 FQNEAQ. V lost 5 bases and J lost 3; bases outside the gene matches: 11. The CDR3 extends over 16 amino acids. CDR3 amino acids: CASSPGQGVWHYGYTF. CDR3 DNA: TGTGCCAGCAGCCCCGGACAGGGAGTATGGCACTATGGCTACACCTTC.

The chain links TRBV6-1 to TRBJ2-2; 9 nucleotides match TRBD1. There are 12 residues in the CDR3. V lost 10 bases and J lost 8; bases outside the gene matches: 5. The germline CDR1 and CDR2 sequences are MNHNS and SASEGT. The CDR3 DNA reads TGTGCCATCAACAGGGGGCCAGGGGAGCTGTTTTTT. Its protein product is CAINRGPGELFF.

This sequence joins TRBV10-1 and TRBJ2-5; 8 bases are a match to TRBD2. V was pared by 8 bases and J by 5 bases, with 7 bases of the junction left unmatched. The CDR3 spans 13 residues. Germline CDR1 and CDR2: WNHNN and SYGVQD (reference sequence). The CDR3 region is CASGGSGSETQYF. CDR3 bases: TGCGCCAGCGGAGGGAGCGGGAGCGAGACCCAGTACTTC.

The chain employs TRBV7-8 and TRBJ2-5, with 10 nucleotides matching TRBD1. Germline CDR1 is SGHVS and CDR2 is FQNEAQ. The CDR3 totals 20 residues. The V gene end was trimmed by 1 base and the J gene end by 2 bases; junction bases not matched to a gene: 16. CDR3 bases: TGTGCCAGCAGCTTAGTGCGGGGACAGGGGCCCCGTTGGGGTCAAGAGACCCAGTACTTC. Encoded protein: CASSLVRGQGPRWGQETQYF.